The rows below give T cell receptor beta chains drawn from one sample of a study of CD8 T cells in ankylosing spondylitis. Each CDR3 protein is one row after TCRdb ran MiXCR on the 5' RACE reads. Among about 220,000 distinct CDR3 sequences listed, about 6.7% were seen once. Sequencing was carried out using blood, either unsorted or a sorted T cell fraction (not recorded which). These receptor sequences come from a male donor with ankylosing spondylitis. Both conserved end residues are part of each CDR3. The order of the fields is V gene, CDR3 protein.

TRBV6-1	CASTSVRDRGYNSPLHF
TRBV18	CASSPGTGQGAYEQYF
TRBV7-9	CASSLLGGPGELFF
TRBV4-3	CASSGYSYNEQFF
TRBV11-2	CASSLVLSLAGFTGELFF
TRBV18	CASSPPGPGGTEQYF
TRBV9	CASSPASGGNEQFF
TRBV6-1	CASSDAEDSYEQYF
TRBV27	CASSLTGVTQETQYF
TRBV7-7	CASSLAPGGRETQYF
TRBV5-1	CASSLGQGGIDEQFF
TRBV12-3/TRBV12-4	CASGVRADTQYF
TRBV6-5	CASSYDGTGKNYGYTF
TRBV5-6	CASSQPGTEDNEQFF
TRBV6-2/TRBV6-3	CASTLVGIQETQYF
TRBV6-1	CASSTGQGFQPQHF
TRBV20-1	CSAEQPLAGGLARDTQYF
TRBV27	CASSFTLSGANVLTF
TRBV2	CASSPGDSGLLLYGYTF
TRBV15	CATSRGFEGKNEQYF